The sequence of this TCR beta chain was determined in a study of early T cells in non-severe SARS-CoV-2 infection. Study as a whole: Chains were unpaired, as sequencing was done on bulk RNA from unsorted whole blood.

V lost 5 bases to trimming and J lost 2 bases, with 22 bases between them. The germline gives CDR1 SEHNR, CDR2 FQNEAQ (reference sequence). This CDR3 comprises 17 residues. Each CDR3 protein gets one entry after TCRdb re-called the 5' RACE reads with MiXCR. In the table there are approximately 69,000 distinct CDR3 sequences, around 10% of which are singletons. Specimen: whole blood, collected at baseline. This rearrangement joins TRBV7-9 to TRBJ2-7; no firm D call. The TCR originated in an adult who was a healthcare worker with PCR-confirmed SARS-CoV-2 infection or an uninfected control (not recorded which). CDR3 in DNA: TGTGCCAGCAGCCATACCCCTCAAAACGGTTGGGCCTACGAGCAGTACTTC. Protein: CASSHTPQNGWAYEQYF.